Listed here is a single T cell receptor (beta chain). The target antigen is unknown. TCRdb keeps only in-frame clones here, not all; method: immunoSEQ multiplex PCR. Of about 110,000 clones in the sample, about 93% are singletons; the top ten hold around 20%. This sample stems from a study of T cell responses to AZD1222 COVID-19 vaccine. Regarding the study as a whole: Increased Spike-specific TCR breadth and depth were observed after two AZD1222 doses. Without day 14 samples, only post-peak T cell repertoires were studied. Clonal diversity was possibly underestimated; the donors were predominantly white British and more often female.

The origin of this receptor is an adult in good health. Specimen: peripheral blood, collected on day 0 of AZD1222 vaccination.

The CDR3 protein is CASSQERPGQRYTGELFF. The CDR3 DNA sequence: TGTGCCAGCAGCCAAGAAAGGCCCGGACAGCGATACACCGGGGAGCTGTTTTTT. This sequence joins TRBV14 and TRBJ2-2; TRBD1 is a possible D gene (6 bases). The ends were cut back, 0 bases at V and 3 bases at J, with 17 bases in the middle. Germline V gene data show CDR1 as SGHDN and CDR2 as FVKESK. The CDR3 extends over 18 amino acids. Variable domain in full (rest from reference TRBV14 and TRBJ2-2): EAGVTQFPSHSVIEKGQTVTLRCDPISGHDNLYWYRRVMGKEIKFLLHFVKESKQDESGMPNNRFLAERTGGTYSTLKVQPAELEDSGVYFCASSQERPGQRYTGELFFGEGSRLTVL.